These 26 T cell receptor beta chains came from one sample sequenced in a study of shared clonotypes between healthy human individuals. The data were produced by immunoSEQ multiplex PCR, yet TCRdb's version contains in-frame clones alone and is incomplete. The data contain about 1,500,000 clones, around 97% of them seen just once; the ten biggest clones take up 1% to 1.5%. The sample taken for sequencing was naive CD4+ T cells sorted from blood. Subset in this sample: CD45RA+ positively selected. The receptors derive from a man aged 25-45 years in good health.

V gene TRBV18 combines with J gene TRBJ2-2, with D possibly being TRBD2 (5 bases). Germline-derived CDR1 and CDR2 are KGHSH and LQKENI. Trimming removed 3 bases from V and 5 bases from J, with 13 bases in between. This CDR3 has 15 residues. CDR3 nucleotides: TGTGCCAGCTCACCCTCGCTAGCCTGGACCGGGGAGCTGTTTTTT. It translates to CASSPSLAWTGELFF.

The rearrangement links TRBV18 to TRBJ2-7; 10 positions agree with TRBD2. The J segment lost 5 bases and the V segment lost 6 bases, leaving 10 bases of the junction unmatched. The germline V gene encodes CDR1 KGHSH and CDR2 LQKENI. CDR3 size: 15 residues. The CDR3: CASSERSGRVHEQYF. The DNA of the CDR3 is TGTGCCAGCTCTGAGAGGAGCGGGAGGGTCCACGAGCAGTACTTC.

This chain links TRBV28 with TRBJ2-5, with D maybe TRBD1 (6 bases). The CDR3 extends over 15 amino acids. The germline gives CDR1 MDHEN, CDR2 SYDVKM. V lost 8 bases to trimming and J lost 2 bases, with 18 bases between them. CDR3 DNA sequence: TGTGCCAGCGTCCTACAGGGATCGAGGCAAGAGACCCAGTACTTC. Translation: CASVLQGSRQETQYF.

CDR3 region: CASSQDWRQGGETQYF. The CDR3 nucleotides read TGCGCCAGCAGCCAAGATTGGCGGCAGGGTGGAGAGACCCAGTACTTC. This chain links TRBV4-3 with TRBJ2-5; D may be TRBD1 (5 bases). The V end lost 0 bases, the J end lost 4 bases, and 15 bases lay between the germline ends. The germline CDR1 and CDR2 sequences are LGHNA and YSLEER. The CDR3 is 16 amino acids.

The rearrangement uses TRBV18 and TRBJ2-1; 7 bases match TRBD2. The CDR3 contains 15 residues. With 3 bases clipped from V and 6 bases from J, the junction kept 8 bases outside the gene matches. From germline, CDR1 is KGHSH and CDR2 LQKENI. CDR3 amino acids: CASSPGRALGNEQFF. CDR3 coding DNA: TGTGCCAGCTCACCGGGGAGGGCCTTGGGCAATGAGCAGTTCTTC.

The gene calls are TRBV5-1 and TRBJ2-7; 13 nucleotides agree with TRBD2. Germline CDR1 and CDR2: SGHRS and YFSETQ. The V and J ends lost 4 bases and 1 base, in that order; junction bases with no gene match: 5. There are 16 residues in the CDR3. CDR3 nucleotides: TGCGCCAGCAGCCAAAGGACTAGCGGGGGTTCCTACGAGCAGTACTTC. Translating gives CASSQRTSGGSYEQYF.

The chain couples TRBV27 to TRBJ2-1; TRBD2 aligns across 10 bases. The trim removed 1 base at V and 14 bases at J, leaving 8 bases unmatched. This CDR3 spans 14 amino acids. Germline V gene data show CDR1 as MNHEY and CDR2 as SMNVEV (reference sequence). The chain's CDR3 is CASSLFSGRPPEFF. The CDR3 DNA is TGTGCCAGCAGTTTATTTAGCGGGAGGCCGCCAGAGTTCTTC.

The chain uses TRBV6-1 and TRBJ2-7; 10 bases align to TRBD1. Germline V CDR1 and CDR2: MNHNS, SASEGT. V gave up 8 bases and J gave up 2 bases; unmatched junction bases: 9. This CDR3 has 15 amino acids. DNA of the CDR3: TGTGCCAGCTCATGGGGACAGGGGCTCGCCTACGAGCAGTACTTC. Encoded protein: CASSWGQGLAYEQYF.

This chain connects TRBV10-1 to TRBJ2-3; 9 nucleotides match TRBD2. The CDR3 runs to 15 residues. The V and J ends lost 3 bases and 0 bases, in that order; junction bases with no gene match: 1. Germline CDR1 WNHNN, CDR2 SYGVQD (reference sequence). The CDR3 protein is CASSDAGGSTDTQYF. The CDR3 DNA reads as TGCGCCAGCAGTGATGCGGGAGGGAGCACAGATACGCAGTATTTT.

This clone showed up just once. The chain carries TRBV5-4 and TRBJ1-3; D not resolved. The CDR3 is made up of 12 amino acids. The germline V and J ends were trimmed by 7 bases and 4 bases, with 9 bases remaining between them. CDR1 SGHNT and CDR2 YYREEE come from the germline V gene (reference sequence). The CDR3 here is CASGLQGNTIYF. The CDR3 coding sequence is TGTGCCAGCGGTCTGCAAGGAAACACCATATATTTT.

This rearrangement joins TRBV27 to TRBJ1-2; D possibly corresponds to TRBD1 (5 bases). V was shortened by 0 bases and J by 7 bases, with 15 bases between the two germline ends. The CDR3 runs 15 residues. CDR1 is MNHEY and CDR2 is SMNVEV in the germline V gene (reference sequence). The CDR3, as DNA: TGTGCCAGCAGTTTATCCCTAAAAAGGGGCATTGGCTACACCTTC. As protein: CASSLSLKRGIGYTF.

The rearrangement links TRBV27 to TRBJ1-2; D is undetermined. CDR1 and CDR2 from the germline V gene are MNHEY and SMNVEV (reference sequence). The ends were cut back, 5 bases at V and 14 bases at J, with 12 bases in the middle. The CDR3 extends over 10 amino acids. The DNA of the CDR3 is TGTGCCAGCAGTGCCCATGAAGGAACCTTC. It codes for CASSAHEGTF.

The chain employs TRBV6-6 and TRBJ2-1; TRBD2 matches at 9 bases. The V gene's germline CDR1 is MNHNY and CDR2 SVGAGI (reference sequence). This CDR3 region has 16 residues. With 2 bases clipped from V and 6 bases from J, the junction kept 8 bases outside the gene matches. Here the CDR3 DNA reads TGTGCCAGCAGTTACCCCCCAGCGGGAGGTACCAATGAGCAGTTCTTC. Translated: CASSYPPAGGTNEQFF.

The chain uses TRBV10-3 and TRBJ2-6; 9 bases align to TRBD1. After removal of 10 bases from V and 3 bases from J, the junction contained 13 bases not matched to a gene. CDR1 and CDR2 from the germline V gene are ENHRY and SYGVKD. This CDR3 has 17 residues. In nucleotides, the CDR3 is TGTGCCACCATTCCGGGACAGGGAAAGGGTGGGGCCAACGTCCTGACTTTC. Its protein product is CATIPGQGKGGANVLTF.

The chain recombines TRBV27 with TRBJ1-5; no definite D call. The V end lost 2 bases, the J end lost 0 bases, and 17 bases lay between the germline ends. Germline V gene sequence: CDR1 MNHEY, CDR2 SMNVEV (reference sequence). The CDR3 loop spans 18 amino acids. The CDR3 here is CASSLVASAADSNQPQHF. In nucleotides, the CDR3 is TGTGCCAGCAGTTTAGTCGCCAGTGCCGCCGATAGCAATCAGCCCCAGCATTTT.

V usage is TRBV7-3 and J usage is TRBJ2-1; D is undetermined. V lost 1 base and J lost 7, with 14 bases in between. Per germline, CDR1 SGHTA and CDR2 FQGTGA. The CDR3 length is 15 residues. The CDR3 DNA reads as TGTGCCAGCAGCTTAAGGGGTCCCCGGTTTAATGAGCAGTTCTTC. This sequence encodes CASSLRGPRFNEQFF. Combining the CDR3 with reference TRBV7-3 and TRBJ2-1 gives the whole variable domain GAGVSQTPSNKVTEKGKYVELRCDPISGHTALYWYRQSLGQGPEFLIYFQGTGAADDSGLPNDRFFAVRPEGSVSTLKIQRTERGDSAVYLCASSLRGPRFNEQFFGPGTRLTVL.

This chain joins TRBV10-3 and TRBJ1-1; possibly TRBD1 for D (5 bases). Germline V CDR1 and CDR2: ENHRY, SYGVKD. V lost 10 bases and J lost 0, with 15 bases in between. The CDR3 runs to 14 residues. The CDR3 DNA sequence: TGTGCCACCCGGCACGGAGGGGTGAACACTGAAGCTTTCTTT. It encodes CATRHGGVNTEAFF.

Here the CDR3 DNA reads TGCAGCGTTGTGATTAGAGAGGCCTTCGTGGGCTACACCTTC. This codes for CSVVIREAFVGYTF. The chain uses TRBV29-1 and TRBJ1-2; D unclear. Per germline, CDR1 SQVTM and CDR2 ANQGSEA. V was trimmed by 4 bases and J by 8 bases, leaving 20 bases between them. CDR3 length equals 14 residues. Filled out from reference TRBV29-1 and TRBJ1-2, the complete variable domain reads SAVISQKPSRDICQRGTSLTIQCQVDSQVTMMFWYRQQPGQSLTLIATANQGSEATYESGFVIDKFPISRPNLTFSTLTVSNMSPEDSSIYLCSVVIREAFVGYTFGSGTRLTVV.

The chain joins TRBV7-3 to TRBJ2-1, with 8 positions matching TRBD2. Germline trimming cut 4 bases from V and 4 bases from J; bases unmatched to any gene: 9. Germline CDR1 and CDR2: SGHTA and FQGTGA. The CDR3 runs to 16 residues. CDR3 protein: CASSSWASGLYNEQFF. In DNA, the CDR3 is TGTGCCAGCAGCTCCTGGGCTAGCGGGTTGTACAATGAGCAGTTCTTC.

The gene calls are TRBV25-1 and TRBJ1-1, with 7 nucleotides matching TRBD1. The CDR3 contains 16 residues. The germline CDR1 and CDR2 sequences are MGHDK and SYGVNS. V dropped 4 bases and J dropped 4; count of bases not matched to a gene: 12. Here the CDR3 reads CASSGPTGTGVTEAFF. The CDR3 DNA reads as TGTGCCAGCAGTGGTCCGACAGGGACTGGGGTCACTGAAGCTTTCTTT.

The chain carries TRBV10-1 and TRBJ2-2; D may be TRBD1 or TRBD2 (5 bases each). CDR1 and CDR2 (germline): WNHNN, SYGVQD (reference sequence). The CDR3 length is 16 residues. V was clipped by 5 bases and J by 4 bases, with 17 bases between them. The CDR3, as DNA: TGCGCCAGCAGTCAGGGACCCGAACTCGGCACCGGGGAGCTGTTTTTT. Its protein product is CASSQGPELGTGELFF.

This chain joins TRBV2 and TRBJ2-1, with 12 positions matching TRBD2. CDR3 size: 14 residues. V was clipped by 11 bases and J by 15 bases; unmatched bases: 17. CDR1 is SNHLY, CDR2 FYNNEI, per germline. The CDR3: CACGVLAGGGLLFF. CDR3 coding DNA: TGTGCCTGCGGGGTTCTAGCGGGAGGGGGATTGCTGTTCTTC.

The V and J genes are TRBV28 and TRBJ1-5; 7 bases align to TRBD1. After removal of 2 bases from V and 6 bases from J, the junction contained 4 bases not matched to a gene. Looked up from germline, CDR1 is MDHEN and CDR2 is SYDVKM. The CDR3 runs to 14 residues. The CDR3 DNA is TGTGCCAGCAGTTTAACAGGGGCCGGTCAGCCCCAGCATTTT. It is translated as CASSLTGAGQPQHF.

The chain has TRBV11-2 and TRBJ2-2; 10 bases are shared with TRBD1. Germline V lookup: CDR1 SGHAT, CDR2 FQNNGV. J lost 2 bases, V lost 6 bases, and 9 bases had no gene match. The CDR3 is made up of 17 amino acids. CDR3 sequence: CASRTWDRGINTGELFF. DNA of the CDR3: TGTGCCAGCAGGACGTGGGACAGGGGTATTAACACCGGGGAGCTGTTTTTT.

V and J are TRBV7-6 and TRBJ2-2, with TRBD1 matching over 9 bases. With V trimmed by 4 bases and J by 3 bases, 3 bases remained unmatched. There are 15 residues in the CDR3. The germline gives CDR1 SGHVS, CDR2 FNYEAQ. The CDR3 sequence is CASSWDRAYTGELFF. In DNA form, the CDR3 reads TGTGCCAGCAGCTGGGACAGGGCTTACACCGGGGAGCTGTTTTTT.

CDR3 protein: CASSLGSRAPLEAFF. The CDR3 bases are TGTGCCAGCAGTTTGGGTAGTAGGGCTCCCCTTGAAGCTTTCTTT. The chain employs TRBV28 and TRBJ1-1, with D uncertain. From germline, CDR1 is MDHEN and CDR2 SYDVKM. Trimming stripped 3 bases from V and 7 bases from J, with 18 bases between. The CDR3 length is 15 residues.